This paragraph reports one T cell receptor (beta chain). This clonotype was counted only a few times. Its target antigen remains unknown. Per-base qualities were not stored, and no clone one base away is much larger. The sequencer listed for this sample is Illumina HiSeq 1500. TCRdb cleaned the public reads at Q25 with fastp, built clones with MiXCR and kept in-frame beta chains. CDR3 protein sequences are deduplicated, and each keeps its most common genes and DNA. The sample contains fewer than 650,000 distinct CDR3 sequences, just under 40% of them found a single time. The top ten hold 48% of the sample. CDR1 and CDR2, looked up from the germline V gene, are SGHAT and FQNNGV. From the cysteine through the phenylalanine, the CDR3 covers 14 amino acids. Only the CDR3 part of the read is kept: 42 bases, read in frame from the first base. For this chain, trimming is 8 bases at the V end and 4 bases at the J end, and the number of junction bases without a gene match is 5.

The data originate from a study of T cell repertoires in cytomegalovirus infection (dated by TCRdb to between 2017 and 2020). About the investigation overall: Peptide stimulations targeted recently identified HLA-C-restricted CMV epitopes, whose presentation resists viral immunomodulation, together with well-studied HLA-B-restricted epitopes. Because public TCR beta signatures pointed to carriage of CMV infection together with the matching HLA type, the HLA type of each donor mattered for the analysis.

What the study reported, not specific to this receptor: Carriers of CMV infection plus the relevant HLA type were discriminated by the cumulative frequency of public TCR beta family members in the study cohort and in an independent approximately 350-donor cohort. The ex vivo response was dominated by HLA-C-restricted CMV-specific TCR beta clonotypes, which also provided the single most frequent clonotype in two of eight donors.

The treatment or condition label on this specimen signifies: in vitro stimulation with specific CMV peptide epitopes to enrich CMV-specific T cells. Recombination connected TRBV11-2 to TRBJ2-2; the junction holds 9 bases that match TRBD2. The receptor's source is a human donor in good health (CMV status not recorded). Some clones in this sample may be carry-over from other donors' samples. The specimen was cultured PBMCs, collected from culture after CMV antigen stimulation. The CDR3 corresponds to CASEGREGTGELFF. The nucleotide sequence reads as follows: TGTGCCAGCGAGGGGCGGGAGGGCACCGGGGAGCTGTTTTTT.